The 21 T cell receptor beta chains reported below all come from one sample, sequenced in a study of neurological immune-mediated disorders. Via MiXCR, TCRdb re-called the 5' RACE reads, giving one row per CDR3 protein. The data contain tens of thousands of distinct CDR3 sequences, 2% to 3% of them singletons. Sequencing was done on a sample of PBMCs. Every receptor here comes from a woman in her thirties with multiple sclerosis.

This clonotype was seen more than once but under ten times. One base away lies a much larger clone, so this may be a sequencing read error. Since no conserved phenylalanine or tryptophan closes the CDR3, a read error is the likely cause. The chain uses TRBV20-1 and TRBJ2-1; D call uncertain. Between the trimmed V and J ends, which lost 3 bases and 6 bases, there was a span of 15 bases. The length of the CDR3 is 14 residues. Per germline, CDR1 DFQATT and CDR2 SNEGSKA (reference sequence). CDR3 sequence reads: CSASRRTLFNEQFI. The CDR3 region has the DNA TGCAGTGCTAGCCGTCGTACCCTGTTCAATGAGCAGTTCATC.

This clonotype was counted many times. The chain carries TRBV27 and TRBJ2-1; 12 bases align to TRBD2. This CDR3 is 14 amino acids long. In germline, CDR1 is MNHEY, CDR2 SMNVEV (reference sequence). With V trimmed by 7 bases and J by 6 bases, 4 bases remained unmatched. CDR3 coding DNA: TGTGCCAGCAAACTAGCGGGAGGCCCCAATGAGCAGTTCTTC. Its protein is CASKLAGGPNEQFF.

This clonotype showed up many times. The chain joins TRBV7-8 to TRBJ2-7, with TRBD2 identical over 13 bases. Trimming at V came to 3 bases and at J to 3 bases, leaving 14 bases not matched to a gene. The CDR3 is made up of 19 amino acids. Per germline, CDR1 SGHVS and CDR2 FQNEAQ. The CDR3 loop reads CASSFPSGTSGKGRYEQYF. In nucleotides, the CDR3 is TGTGCCAGCAGCTTCCCATCCGGGACTAGCGGGAAGGGTCGCTACGAGCAGTACTTC.

This clonotype was picked up many times. CDR3 sequence: CSAATGTAAYEQYF. CDR3 sequence (DNA): TGCAGTGCCGCAACAGGGACAGCAGCCTACGAGCAGTACTTC. The chain recombines TRBV20-1 with TRBJ2-7; 7 positions agree with TRBD1. Germline lookup yields CDR1 DFQATT and CDR2 SNEGSKA (reference sequence). The CDR3 totals 14 residues. The V segment lost 6 bases and the J segment 2 bases; nucleotides outside the gene matches: 10.

A remark on this clonotype: Given a much more abundant clone one base away, this may be a read error. The V call is TRBV20-1, the J call TRBJ1-1; D ambiguous. The CDR3 is made up of 14 amino acids. Germline V gene data show CDR1 as DFQATT and CDR2 as SNEGSKA (reference sequence). Trimming stripped 6 bases from V and 1 base from J, with 15 bases between. CDR3 DNA: TGCAGTGCGCTACCTCGAAAGGGGAACACTGAAGCTTTCTTT. Translation gives CSALPRKGNTEAFF.

At least ten counts were recorded for this clonotype. The chain couples TRBV15 to TRBJ2-5, with D uncertain. The V end was cut by 2 bases, the J end by 3 bases, with 7 bases between. The CDR3 is 13 amino acids. Looked up from germline, CDR1 is LNHNV and CDR2 is YYDKDF (reference sequence). DNA for the CDR3: TGTGCCACCAGCAGACAGAACGAAGAGACCCAGTACTTC. Protein product: CATSRQNEETQYF.

This clonotype was observed a handful of times. J is TRBJ2-1 and V is TRBV18; D is possibly TRBD2 (5 bases). In germline, CDR1 is KGHSH, CDR2 LQKENI. CDR3 length: 14 residues. V lost 1 base and J lost 5, with 9 bases in between. The CDR3: CASSPQDGNNEQFF. The CDR3 coding sequence is TGTGCCAGCTCACCACAGGACGGGAACAATGAGCAGTTCTTC.

This clonotype was recorded many times. The V and J genes are TRBV11-2 and TRBJ1-1, with D unresolved. The germline V gene has CDR1 SGHAT and CDR2 FQNNGV. The CDR3 totals 14 residues. Trimming pared 0 bases from V and 4 bases from J, leaving 9 bases between. The CDR3 spells CASSLEGRGTEAFF. CDR3 bases: TGTGCCAGCAGCTTAGAAGGTCGGGGCACTGAAGCTTTCTTT.

This clonotype was picked up many times. The V call is TRBV19, the J call TRBJ1-5; D not certain. CDR3 length: 11 amino acids. V was pared by 3 bases and J by 7 bases, with 4 bases between. Germline assignment: CDR1 LNHDA and CDR2 SQIVND (reference sequence). In nucleotides, the CDR3 is TGTGCCAGTAGTATCGGACAGCCCCAGCATTTT. Its translation is CASSIGQPQHF. The full variable domain, its missing parts supplied by reference TRBV19 and TRBJ1-5, is DGGITQSPKYLFRKEGQNVTLSCEQNLNHDAMYWYRQDPGQGLRLIYYSQIVNDFQKGDIAEGYSVSREKKESFPLTVTSAQKNPTAFYLCASSIGQPQHFGDGTRLSIL.

This clonotype was counted at least ten times. V usage is TRBV6-5 and J usage is TRBJ1-2; D not certain. V was shortened by 2 bases and J by 0 bases, with 10 bases between the two germline ends. The CDR3 extends over 15 amino acids. Looked up from germline, CDR1 is MNHEY and CDR2 is SVGAGI. The CDR3 region is CASSYRQLANYGYTF. In DNA form, the CDR3 reads TGTGCCAGCAGTTACCGGCAGCTTGCTAACTATGGCTACACCTTC.

This clonotype was found many times. This chain uses TRBV29-1 with TRBJ1-2, with TRBD1 matching over 10 bases. The CDR3 totals 15 residues. Trimming took 3 bases from V and 8 from J; bases not matched to a gene: 12. The germline gives CDR1 SQVTM, CDR2 ANQGSEA. The CDR3 spells CSVDTQGQGFDGYTF. CDR3 nucleotide sequence: TGCAGCGTTGATACCCAGGGACAGGGGTTCGACGGCTACACCTTC.

There are many counts of this clonotype. The chain combines TRBV12-3 or TRBV12-4 with TRBJ1-5, with D tentatively TRBD1 (6 bases). The CDR3 length is 16 residues. The V and J ends lost 5 bases and 0 bases respectively, with 14 bases between them. The CDR3 protein is CASSKTGLYSNQPQHF. In DNA form, the CDR3 reads TGTGCCAGCAGTAAAACAGGGCTGTATAGCAATCAGCCCCAGCATTTT.

This clonotype was observed many times. This rearrangement joins TRBV21-1 to TRBJ1-1; TRBD1, the D gene given by the table, was not confirmed from the DNA. TRBV21-1 is labeled a pseudogene. The CDR3 runs 14 residues. Here the CDR3 DNA reads TGTGCCAGCAGCCCGTACAGGGAGTACACTGAAGCTTTCTTT. It codes for CASSPYREYTEAFF.

In its sample, this clonotype was seen many times. The V gene is TRBV7-2, the J gene TRBJ1-2, with a possible D match to TRBD1 (5 bases). V was cut by 1 base and J by 8 bases, with 17 bases left in between. From germline, CDR1 is SGHTA and CDR2 FQGNSA. The CDR3 runs to 15 residues. The CDR3 DNA reads as TGTGCCAGCAGCTTAGACCTCGGGGGATCTTTGGGCTACACCTTC. This gives the protein CASSLDLGGSLGYTF.

This clonotype was observed many times. The chain is built from TRBV20-1 and TRBJ2-5; 10 nucleotides match TRBD2. Germline values: CDR1 DFQATT, CDR2 SNEGSKA (reference sequence). J lost 5 bases, V lost 1 base, and 4 bases had no gene match. The CDR3 consists of 14 residues. The CDR3 region is CSARVPLAGETQYF. CDR3 sequence (DNA): TGCAGTGCTAGAGTCCCACTAGCGGGGGAGACCCAGTACTTC.

In the case of this clonotype: The conserved final phenylalanine or tryptophan is absent from the CDR3, which likely points to a read error. The rearrangement links TRBV5-8 to TRBJ1-2; tentative D call: TRBD1 (5 bases). Trimming pared 2 bases from V and 3 bases from J, leaving 14 bases between. The length of the CDR3 is 15 residues. The germline V gene encodes CDR1 SGHTS and CDR2 YDEGEE. The CDR3: CASSLGLRGDYGYTN. For the CDR3, the DNA is TGTGCCAGCAGCTTAGGACTCCGGGGGGACTATGGCTACACCAAC.

This clonotype was recorded at least ten times. The rearrangement joins TRBV6-6 to TRBJ1-2, with a possible D match to TRBD1 (5 bases). Looked up from germline, CDR1 is MNHNY and CDR2 is SVGAGI (reference sequence). Deletions cut 6 bases from V and 5 bases from J, with 16 bases between. CDR3 length: 14 amino acids. CDR3 nucleotide sequence: TGTGCCAGCAGCCCAGGGACTGCCGGGTATGGCTACACCTTC. Amino acid sequence: CASSPGTAGYGYTF.

Ten or more counts support this clonotype. V gene TRBV20-1 combines with J gene TRBJ2-7; 8 bases map to TRBD2. There are 13 residues in the CDR3. Germline V gene sequence: CDR1 DFQATT, CDR2 SNEGSKA (reference sequence). Trimming took 2 bases from V and 3 from J; bases not matched to a gene: 3. CDR3 in DNA: TGCAGTGCTAGACTAGCGGGCAGCTACGAGCAGTACTTC. It translates to CSARLAGSYEQYF.

This clonotype was found many times. CDR3 in amino acids: CSAPRGTSGYNEQFF. CDR3 DNA sequence: TGCAGTGCTCCACGAGGGACTAGCGGGTACAATGAGCAGTTCTTC. The rearrangement links TRBV20-1 to TRBJ2-1, with 12 bases matching TRBD2. There are 15 residues in the CDR3. The V gene end was trimmed by 5 bases and the J gene end by 4 bases; junction bases not matched to a gene: 6. From germline, CDR1 is DFQATT and CDR2 SNEGSKA (reference sequence).

In this sample, this clonotype turned up many times. The V and J genes are TRBV7-2 and TRBJ2-7; the D gene is possibly TRBD2 (7 bases). Trimming shortened V by 1 base and J by 2 bases, and 12 bases separated the two germline ends. The CDR3 sequence is 15 residues long. Germline CDR1 reads SGHTA; CDR2 reads FQGNSA. For the CDR3, the DNA is TGTGCCAGCAGCTTAGAGAGGGGGGGTCCCTACGAGCAGTACTTC. Protein: CASSLERGGPYEQYF.

This clonotype was counted ten times or more. This chain links TRBV20-1 with TRBJ2-3; 11 nucleotides line up with TRBD2. The V gene's germline CDR1 is DFQATT and CDR2 SNEGSKA (reference sequence). The CDR3 sequence is 16 residues long. V shed 5 bases, J shed 5 bases, and the junction held 12 bases outside the gene matches. As DNA, the CDR3 is TGCAGTGCTTTCCCTTTAGCGGGAGGGCTGGGAGATACGCAGTATTTT. This sequence encodes CSAFPLAGGLGDTQYF.